This T cell receptor beta chain originates from a study of PD-1 blockade in mismatch repair-deficient tumors. Study context: Enrolled about 2013-2017, patients had progressing, pretreated mismatch repair-deficient cancers of more than ten types.

Assay: immunoSEQ multiplex PCR; the TCRdb copy retains only in-frame clones and omits some. Of over 60,000 clones listed, about nine tenths were seen once; the top ten hold roughly 14%. CDR1 and CDR2 (germline): MNHEY, SVGAGI. This CDR3 is 16 amino acids long. V gave up 2 bases and J gave up 0 bases, with 8 bases separating them. A remark on this clone: The antigen is not known.

Study conclusions and caveats: After pembrolizumab, tumor-resident clones rose rapidly, then generally contracted before radiologic responses.

This TCR was sampled from an adult with mismatch repair-deficient cancer. The sample in question was peripheral blood, obtained 52 weeks after starting pembrolizumab. This chain links TRBV6-5 with TRBJ2-6; D uncertain. For the CDR3, the DNA is TGTGCCAGCAGTTACGTTTCGGTCTCTGGGGCCAACGTCCTGACTTTC. This encodes CASSYVSVSGANVLTF.